The next 3 T cell receptor beta chains were all read from a single sample in a study of regulatory T cells in long-lasting Graves disease. Assembly of TCR beta libraries relied on iRepertoire HTBI primers together with Arm-PCR of CDR3 regions. TCRdb passed the multiplex PCR reads through MiXCR, listing each CDR3 protein once. The sample contains about 430,000 distinct CDR3 sequences, over 20% of which appear only once. Time point defined: persistent/refractory GD, antithyroid drugs over 5 years with positive TRAb. RNA from PBMCs was the source of the TCR library. The specimen comprised peripheral blood mononuclear cells (PBMCs), sampled when the disease was refractory, from a patient treated with antithyroid drugs. The receptors here all came from a female donor with Graves disease.

At least ten counts were recorded for this clonotype. This sequence joins TRBV2 and TRBJ2-1; TRBD2 matches 7 bases. Trimming took 8 bases from V and 0 from J; bases not matched to a gene: 4. Germline V gene sequence: CDR1 SNHLY, CDR2 FYNNEI. This CDR3 spans 14 amino acids. CDR3 amino acids: CASGGGTSYNEQFF. Here the CDR3 DNA reads TGTGCCAGCGGGGGGGGGACCTCCTACAATGAGCAGTTCTTC.

The rearrangement links TRBV18 to TRBJ1-1, with no clear D. The germline V and J ends were trimmed by 3 bases and 3 bases, with 11 bases remaining between them. The CDR3 is 14 residues long. Germline CDR1 KGHSH, CDR2 LQKENI. DNA for the CDR3: TGTGCCAGCTCACCGTGGGATATAGACACTGAAGCTTTCTTT. Its protein is CASSPWDIDTEAFF.

The chain joins TRBV9 to TRBJ1-3; D unclear. The V and J ends lost 0 bases and 8 bases respectively, with 6 bases between them. CDR1 SGDLS and CDR2 YYNGEE come from the germline V gene. The CDR3 spans 12 residues. The CDR3 region is CASSVDGDTIYF. CDR3 coding DNA: TGTGCCAGCAGCGTAGACGGAGACACCATATATTTT.